This passage covers 25 T cell receptor beta chains from one sample sequenced in a study of T cell changes during pregnancy in multiple sclerosis. The table came from immunoSEQ multiplex PCR; TCRdb's copy has only in-frame clones and leaves some out. The table includes over 50,000 clones, 93% detected once. The starting material was peripheral blood, obtained in the second trimester of pregnancy. These receptors all stem from a female donor with multiple sclerosis, enrolled in a pregnancy study.

The V gene is TRBV6-6, the J gene TRBJ2-1; 13 bases line up with TRBD2. V trimming: 6 bases; J trimming: 8 bases; junction bases outside the gene matches: 10. This CDR3 contains 16 residues. The germline V gene has CDR1 MNHNY and CDR2 SVGAGI (reference sequence). The DNA for the CDR3 is TGTGCCAGCAGGCCACTAGCGGGAGGGGCCCGGGATGAGCAGTTCTTC. It specifies CASRPLAGGARDEQFF.

The chain couples TRBV20-1 to TRBJ1-1, with D perhaps TRBD1 (5 bases). The CDR3 has 11 amino acids. Between the trimmed V and J ends, which lost 2 bases and 8 bases, there was a span of 9 bases. Germline V CDR1 and CDR2: DFQATT, SNEGSKA (reference sequence). The CDR3 nucleotides are TGCAGTGCTAGATGGGGCAACGAAGCTTTCTTT. It yields the protein CSARWGNEAFF.

The chain has TRBV2 and TRBJ2-6, with D perhaps matching TRBD1 (6 bases). Looked up from germline, CDR1 is SNHLY and CDR2 is FYNNEI. The CDR3 consists of 16 residues. V was cut by 5 bases and J by 0 bases, with 11 bases left in between. This chain's CDR3 is CASSPRQVSGANVLTF. Here the CDR3 DNA reads TGTGCCAGCAGTCCGAGACAGGTCTCTGGGGCCAACGTCCTGACTTTC.

The chain recombines TRBV2 with TRBJ2-6; 7 nucleotides align to TRBD1. The J segment lost 1 base and the V segment lost 5 bases, leaving 8 bases of the junction unmatched. CDR1 and CDR2 from the germline V gene are SNHLY and FYNNEI. The CDR3 totals 17 residues. CDR3 sequence: CASSKTGVGSGANVLTF. The CDR3 nucleotides read TGTGCCAGCAGTAAAACAGGGGTTGGGTCTGGGGCCAACGTCCTGACTTTC. The full variable domain, rest sourced from reference TRBV2 and TRBJ2-6, is EPEVTQTPSHQVTQMGQEVILRCVPISNHLYFYWYRQILGQKVEFLVSFYNNEISEKSEIFDDQFSVERPDGSNFTLKIRSTKLEDSAMYFCASSKTGVGSGANVLTFGAGSRLTVL.

This chain connects TRBV7-2 to TRBJ2-2; 8 nucleotides line up with TRBD2. The CDR3 runs 16 residues. Germline loops: CDR1 SGHTA, CDR2 FQGNSA. The J segment lost 2 bases and the V segment lost 5 bases, leaving 7 bases of the junction unmatched. The CDR3 region is CASSTVLAVNTGELFF. In DNA form, the CDR3 reads TGTGCCAGCAGCACCGTACTAGCGGTCAACACCGGGGAGCTGTTTTTT.

This clone appeared a single time. The rearrangement uses TRBV6-6 and TRBJ1-3, with a possible D match to TRBD1 (6 bases). Trimming removed 2 bases from V and 4 bases from J, with 12 bases in between. Germline CDR1 reads MNHNY; CDR2 reads SVGAGI (reference sequence). The CDR3 runs 15 residues. CDR3 loop: CASSYGGQWGNTIYF. The CDR3 coding sequence is TGTGCCAGCAGTTACGGTGGACAGTGGGGAAACACCATATATTTT.

CDR3 sequence: CASRSRGLGDEQYF. The CDR3 nucleotides are TGTGCCAGCAGAAGCAGGGGTCTCGGAGACGAGCAGTACTTC. This chain links TRBV6-1 with TRBJ2-7; tentative D call: TRBD1 (6 bases). V was trimmed by 6 bases and J by 5 bases, leaving 17 bases between them. Germline loops: CDR1 MNHNS, CDR2 SASEGT. The CDR3 covers 14 residues.

This rearrangement joins TRBV4-2 to TRBJ2-7; no definite D call. Germline V gene sequence: CDR1 LGHNA, CDR2 YNFKEQ. The CDR3 runs to 15 residues. Trimming removed 0 bases from V and 2 bases from J, with 11 bases in between. The CDR3 reads CASSQELEPPYEQYF. In DNA form, the CDR3 reads TGTGCCAGCAGCCAAGAGTTAGAACCCCCCTACGAGCAGTACTTC.

This chain joins TRBV5-4 and TRBJ1-2; possible D gene TRBD1, 5 bases. The V end lost 2 bases, the J end lost 6 bases, and 11 bases lay between the germline ends. This CDR3 has 13 residues. Germline V lookup: CDR1 SGHNT, CDR2 YYREEE (reference sequence). CDR3 loop: CASSFAGADGYTF. The CDR3 DNA reads as TGTGCCAGCAGCTTTGCTGGGGCTGATGGCTACACCTTC.

V and J are TRBV19 and TRBJ1-2; D might be TRBD1 (6 bases). Trimming took off 6 bases at V and 4 bases at J, with 15 bases between the two ends. The CDR3 length is 14 residues. Germline CDR1 reads LNHDA; CDR2 reads SQIVND (reference sequence). DNA of the CDR3: TGTGCCAGTAGGCTCACCGGGGGGCCCTATGGCTACACCTTC. Translated, it gives CASRLTGGPYGYTF.

The chain employs TRBV10-1 and TRBJ2-4, with 7 positions matching TRBD2. CDR3 length equals 21 residues. The J segment lost 1 base and the V segment lost 3 bases, leaving 21 bases of the junction unmatched. Germline values: CDR1 WNHNN, CDR2 SYGVQD (reference sequence). CDR3: CASSECSWRGGALRAKNIQYF. CDR3 bases: TGCGCCAGCAGTGAATGTTCCTGGCGCGGGGGAGCCTTGAGGGCCAAAAACATTCAGTACTTC.

This chain uses TRBV7-8 with TRBJ2-7; TRBD2 agrees at 14 bases. The V and J ends lost 0 bases and 4 bases, in that order; junction bases with no gene match: 14. Germline CDR1 is SGHVS and CDR2 is FQNEAQ. This CDR3 contains 20 residues. CDR3 region: CASSLASGTSGSVGRYEQYF. For the CDR3, the DNA is TGTGCCAGCAGCTTAGCGTCCGGGACTAGCGGGAGTGTGGGTCGATACGAGCAGTACTTC.

This chain links TRBV7-8 with TRBJ2-2; TRBD2 matches at 13 bases. Trimming at V came to 5 bases and at J to 8 bases, leaving 8 bases not matched to a gene. The CDR3 has 16 amino acids. Germline CDR1 is SGHVS and CDR2 is FQNEAQ. Written as DNA, the CDR3 is TGTGCCAGCAGCCCAAGACTAGCGGGAGGCGCGGGGGAGCTGTTTTTT. This gives the protein CASSPRLAGGAGELFF.

The chain joins TRBV6-1 to TRBJ2-1; D possibly corresponds to TRBD2 (5 bases). Germline V gene sequence: CDR1 MNHNS, CDR2 SASEGT. Trimming shortened V by 1 base and J by 9 bases, and 10 bases separated the two germline ends. This CDR3 has 13 residues. CDR3 loop: CASSEGASTEQFF. The DNA of the CDR3 is TGTGCCAGCAGTGAAGGGGCTAGCACTGAGCAGTTCTTC.

This chain joins TRBV5-4 and TRBJ2-1, with TRBD2 identical over 10 bases. Unmatched junction bases numbered 6, after V lost 0 bases and J lost 6 bases. The CDR3 contains 16 residues. The germline V gene encodes CDR1 SGHNT and CDR2 YYREEE (reference sequence). CDR3 nucleotide sequence: TGTGCCAGCAGCTTGGAGCCGCCTAGCGGGAGCAATGAGCAGTTCTTC. Its translation is CASSLEPPSGSNEQFF.

The gene calls are TRBV7-2 and TRBJ2-1; the match to TRBD2 covers 8 bases. CDR1 and CDR2 from the germline V gene are SGHTA and FQGNSA. This CDR3 has 13 residues. The V gene end was trimmed by 4 bases and the J gene end by 9 bases; junction bases not matched to a gene: 5. CDR3 protein: CASSSLAGLEQFF. CDR3 sequence (DNA): TGTGCCAGCAGCTCATTAGCGGGACTTGAGCAGTTCTTC.

This clone showed up just a few times. This rearrangement joins TRBV6-1 to TRBJ2-7, with a tentative D call TRBD1 (5 bases). Germline-derived CDR1 and CDR2 are MNHNS and SASEGT. The V end was cut by 1 base, the J end by 2 bases, with 12 bases between. CDR3 size: 15 residues. The CDR3 is CASSEGRAHAYEQYF. In nucleotides, the CDR3 is TGTGCCAGCAGTGAAGGCAGGGCCCACGCCTACGAGCAGTACTTC.

V gene TRBV7-6 combines with J gene TRBJ1-2, with D uncertain. Trimming removed 3 bases at V and 6 bases at J, with 14 bases between. This CDR3 is 14 amino acids long. Germline CDR1 reads SGHVS; CDR2 reads FNYEAQ. The CDR3 DNA reads as TGTGCCAGCAGCTTTGGGGAGGAGAACCATGGCTACACCTTC. Amino acids: CASSFGEENHGYTF.

The chain is built from TRBV12-5 and TRBJ2-1, with TRBD2 matching over 9 bases. The CDR3 totals 12 residues. The germline V gene encodes CDR1 LGHNT and CDR2 FRNRAP. The junction had 4 bases not matched to a gene; V was cut back by 6 bases and J by 10 bases. CDR3 sequence reads: CASGPGLAEQFF. Here the CDR3 DNA reads TGTGCTAGTGGCCCTGGACTAGCGGAGCAGTTCTTC.

The chain combines TRBV7-2 with TRBJ2-7; the match to TRBD2 covers 11 bases. The ends lost 5 bases at V and 3 bases at J; junction bases unmatched: 9. CDR3 length: 16 amino acids. CDR1 and CDR2 (germline): SGHTA, FQGNSA. The CDR3 protein is CASSADPLAGGYEQYF. In DNA form, the CDR3 reads TGTGCCAGCAGCGCCGACCCTCTAGCGGGAGGCTACGAGCAGTACTTC.

V usage is TRBV27 and J usage is TRBJ2-1; no definite D call. The ends were cut back, 3 bases at V and 6 bases at J, with 6 bases in the middle. Per the germline V gene, CDR1 is MNHEY and CDR2 is SMNVEV (reference sequence). The CDR3 sequence is 12 residues long. The CDR3 region is CASSFPGNEQFF. The CDR3 coding sequence is TGTGCCAGCAGTTTTCCCGGCAATGAGCAGTTCTTC.

The chain uses TRBV6-6 and TRBJ2-7; tentative D call: TRBD1 (6 bases). CDR1 is MNHNY and CDR2 is SVGAGI in the germline V gene (reference sequence). Trimming took 6 bases from V and 3 from J, leaving 15 bases between them. The CDR3 has 14 residues. CDR3 sequence reads: CASSHRQVVYEQYF. The CDR3 nucleotides read TGTGCCAGCAGCCACCGACAGGTTGTCTACGAGCAGTACTTC.

This chain connects TRBV18 to TRBJ2-1; 11 bases are a match to TRBD2. V trimming: 3 bases; J trimming: 3 bases; junction bases outside the gene matches: 7. CDR1 and CDR2 (germline): KGHSH, LQKENI. There are 17 residues in the CDR3. The CDR3 reads CASSPALGLADYNEQFF. In DNA, the CDR3 is TGTGCCAGCTCACCCGCCCTGGGACTAGCGGACTACAATGAGCAGTTCTTC.

The rearrangement uses TRBV2 and TRBJ2-1, with 10 nucleotides matching TRBD1. The germline gives CDR1 SNHLY, CDR2 FYNNEI. Germline trimming cut 9 bases from V and 9 bases from J; bases unmatched to any gene: 14. This CDR3 spans 15 amino acids. CDR3 sequence (DNA): TGTGCCAGATCAAATCCGGGACAGGGGAGGGCTGAGCAGTTCTTC. It translates to CARSNPGQGRAEQFF.

This chain uses TRBV7-2 with TRBJ1-5; 8 nucleotides match TRBD1. Germline assignment: CDR1 SGHTA and CDR2 FQGNSA. The CDR3 is 15 residues long. The ends lost 5 bases at V and 2 bases at J; junction bases unmatched: 5. CDR3 sequence (DNA): TGTGCCAGCAGCGAAGGACAGGGCGGCAATCAGCCCCAGCATTTT. Its protein is CASSEGQGGNQPQHF.